This T cell receptor (beta chain) was identified in a study of blood T cell repertoires in COVID-19. Overall study: Both acute and convalescent COVID-19 samples were obtained from the United States, Italy and Spain. T cells, B-cell-depleted T cells, or PBMCs provided the cDNA or gDNA that served as material.

Trimming removed 6 bases at V and 5 bases at J, with 14 bases between. The CDR3 sequence is 13 residues long. Germline values: CDR1 SGHRS, CDR2 YFSETQ. The protocol was immunoSEQ multiplex PCR, while the TCRdb copy is restricted to in-frame clones and leaves out a portion. This sample has 35,000 to 55,000 clones, with roughly 63% found just once. Sequencing used peripheral blood. The receptor was isolated from a man aged 80 or over with acute or convalescent COVID-19. The J gene is TRBJ1-1, the V gene TRBV5-1; D gene uncertain. CDR3 sequence: CASNLDTWTEAFF. The CDR3 coding sequence is TGCGCCAGCAACCTTGACACGTGGACTGAAGCTTTCTTT. Variable domain in full (rest from reference TRBV5-1 and TRBJ1-1): KAGVTQTPRYLIKTRGQQVTLSCSPISGHRSVSWYQQTPGQGLQFLFEYFSETQRNKGNFPGRFSGRQFSNSRSEMNVSTLELGDSALYLCASNLDTWTEAFFGQGTRLTVV.